These 29 T cell receptor beta chains share one sample of origin, sequenced in a study of blood T cell repertoires in COVID-19. Libraries were prepared by immunoSEQ multiplex PCR; TCRdb keeps only in-frame clonotypes and omits some of them. The sample has 55,000 to 65,000 clones; 70% to 90% are singletons. Material for sequencing was peripheral blood. The receptors originated from a human donor with active COVID-19. The donor label of this sample is uncertain.

This rearrangement joins TRBV7-9 to TRBJ1-2; 9 nucleotides match TRBD1. The CDR3 contains 14 residues. Germline V gene sequence: CDR1 SEHNR, CDR2 FQNEAQ (reference sequence). With 5 bases clipped from V and 6 bases from J, the junction kept 7 bases outside the gene matches. This CDR3 is CASSPQGTGHGYTF. CDR3 nucleotides: TGTGCCAGCAGCCCTCAAGGGACAGGGCATGGCTACACCTTC.

The chain carries TRBV11-3 and TRBJ2-5, with a tentative D call TRBD1 (6 bases). This CDR3 is built from 13 residues. Trimming took 3 bases from V and 5 from J, leaving 10 bases between them. Per the germline V gene, CDR1 is SGHNT and CDR2 is YENEEA. DNA for the CDR3: TGTGCCAGCAGCTTTGGGGGCTGGGAGACCCAGTACTTC. Amino acids: CASSFGGWETQYF.

The gene calls are TRBV27 and TRBJ2-1; 10 nucleotides match TRBD2. Germline loops: CDR1 MNHEY, CDR2 SMNVEV (reference sequence). The CDR3 is 14 amino acids. The V segment lost 6 bases and the J segment 6 bases; nucleotides outside the gene matches: 5. Written as DNA, the CDR3 is TGTGCCAGCAGGGAAGCGGGGGGGTTCAATGAGCAGTTCTTC. This translates into CASREAGGFNEQFF.

The chain links TRBV11-2 to TRBJ1-1; no clear D. This CDR3 is 14 amino acids long. Germline V gene data show CDR1 as SGHAT and CDR2 as FQNNGV. Trimming stripped 5 bases from V and 7 bases from J, with 17 bases between. DNA for the CDR3: TGTGCCAGCAGCCCCGGGAGTCCGTGGGTTGAAGCTTTCTTT. It specifies CASSPGSPWVEAFF. The full variable domain, completed using reference TRBV11-2 and TRBJ1-1, is EAGVAQSPRYKIIEKRQSVAFWCNPISGHATLYWYQQILGQGPKLLIQFQNNGVVDDSQLPKDRFSAERLKGVDSTLKIQPAKLEDSAVYLCASSPGSPWVEAFFGQGTRLTVV.

This rearrangement joins TRBV14 to TRBJ2-7; D is perhaps TRBD1 (7 bases). The length of the CDR3 is 17 residues. CDR1 SGHDN and CDR2 FVKESK come from the germline V gene. V was pared by 1 base and J by 5 bases, with 21 bases between. CDR3 region: CASSQGLGQEGKDEQYF. Written as DNA, the CDR3 is TGTGCCAGCAGCCAAGGACTCGGACAGGAGGGTAAGGACGAGCAGTACTTC. Combining the CDR3 with reference TRBV14 and TRBJ2-7 gives the whole variable domain EAGVTQFPSHSVIEKGQTVTLRCDPISGHDNLYWYRRVMGKEIKFLLHFVKESKQDESGMPNNRFLAERTGGTYSTLKVQPAELEDSGVYFCASSQGLGQEGKDEQYFGPGTRLTVT.

This chain links TRBV5-1 with TRBJ2-7; perhaps TRBD2 as D (6 bases). The CDR3 is 15 residues long. The germline gives CDR1 SGHRS, CDR2 YFSETQ. The ends were cut back, 4 bases at V and 0 bases at J, with 14 bases in the middle. DNA for the CDR3: TGCGCCAGCAGCCCTAGCGCCACTAGCTCCTACGAGCAGTACTTC. As protein: CASSPSATSSYEQYF.

V is TRBV11-2 and J is TRBJ2-5; 15 bases match TRBD2. The CDR3 contains 18 residues. J lost 5 bases, V lost 2 bases, and 9 bases had no gene match. Germline assignment: CDR1 SGHAT and CDR2 FQNNGV. CDR3 residues: CASSLPRTSGGAGETQYF. The CDR3 nucleotides are TGTGCCAGCAGCTTACCCCGGACTAGCGGGGGGGCGGGGGAGACCCAGTACTTC. Full variable domain (remainder filled in from reference TRBV11-2 and TRBJ2-5): EAGVAQSPRYKIIEKRQSVAFWCNPISGHATLYWYQQILGQGPKLLIQFQNNGVVDDSQLPKDRFSAERLKGVDSTLKIQPAKLEDSAVYLCASSLPRTSGGAGETQYFGPGTRLLVL.

This chain joins TRBV15 and TRBJ2-1; 10 positions agree with TRBD2. The CDR3 is 14 amino acids. Germline trimming cut 8 bases from V and 9 bases from J; bases unmatched to any gene: 10. The germline V gene encodes CDR1 LNHNV and CDR2 YYDKDF (reference sequence). CDR3 loop: CATLPAGGPAEQFF. CDR3 DNA sequence: TGTGCCACCTTACCAGCGGGAGGGCCCGCTGAGCAGTTCTTC.

J is TRBJ2-2 and V is TRBV6-6, with D possibly being TRBD1 (8 bases). V lost 7 bases, J lost 2 bases, and 11 bases lay in between. The CDR3 contains 14 residues. Germline V gives CDR1 MNHNY, CDR2 SVGAGI (reference sequence). The CDR3 coding sequence is TGTGCCAGCAACAGGGGGGGAAACACCGGGGAGCTGTTTTTT. It encodes CASNRGGNTGELFF.

The CDR3 loop reads CASSWGGTYNEQFF. CDR3 nucleotides: TGTGCCAGCAGCTGGGGGGGAACCTACAATGAGCAGTTCTTC. The rearrangement links TRBV11-3 to TRBJ2-1, with 7 positions matching TRBD2. This CDR3 is 14 amino acids long. The V and J ends lost 4 bases and 2 bases, in that order; junction bases with no gene match: 2. The V gene's germline CDR1 is SGHNT and CDR2 YENEEA.

This sequence joins TRBV7-2 and TRBJ2-3, with D perhaps TRBD1 (6 bases). The CDR3 has 16 amino acids. From germline, CDR1 is SGHTA and CDR2 FQGNSA. Trimming removed 5 bases from V and 5 bases from J, with 20 bases in between. The CDR3 here is CASSLRQVPGRDTQYF. CDR3 coding DNA: TGTGCCAGCAGCCTCCGACAGGTCCCGGGCCGAGATACGCAGTATTTT.

The gene calls are TRBV5-1 and TRBJ2-1; 7 nucleotides match TRBD1. Germline CDR1 and CDR2: SGHRS and YFSETQ. This CDR3 has 13 amino acids. V trimming: 9 bases; J trimming: 5 bases; junction bases outside the gene matches: 8. CDR3 DNA: TGCGCCACCCGACAGGGTCATAACAATGAGCAGTTCTTC. Translation: CATRQGHNNEQFF. Drawing the rest from reference TRBV5-1 and TRBJ2-1, the complete variable domain is KAGVTQTPRYLIKTRGQQVTLSCSPISGHRSVSWYQQTPGQGLQFLFEYFSETQRNKGNFPGRFSGRQFSNSRSEMNVSTLELGDSALYLCATRQGHNNEQFFGPGTRLTVL.

J is TRBJ2-2 and V is TRBV10-3; 11 nucleotides agree with TRBD2. V trimming: 0 bases; J trimming: 5 bases; junction bases outside the gene matches: 5. Germline CDR1 ENHRY, CDR2 SYGVKD. This CDR3 comprises 17 residues. The CDR3 DNA reads TGTGCCATCAGTGAGTCGAGGGGACTAGCGGTTACCGGGGAGCTGTTTTTT. The encoded protein is CAISESRGLAVTGELFF.

The chain carries TRBV3-1 (or the pseudogene TRBV3-2) and TRBJ2-7; TRBD2 agrees at 11 bases. Germline assignment: CDR1 LGHDT and CDR2 YNNKEL (reference sequence). This CDR3 is built from 16 residues. Losses at the gene ends were 1 base for V and 4 bases for J; bases not matched to a gene: 6. The CDR3 reads CASSQAVAGGPYEQYF. The CDR3 DNA follows: TGTGCCAGCAGCCAAGCAGTAGCGGGAGGGCCGTACGAGCAGTACTTC.

The chain joins TRBV4-1 to TRBJ2-5; D might be TRBD1 (6 bases). This CDR3 has 16 residues. The V end was cut by 1 base, the J end by 1 base, with 13 bases between. Germline V gene lookup returns CDR1 MGHRA and CDR2 YSYEKL. CDR3 nucleotides: TGCGCCAGCAGCCAAGGATCAGGGGCTATCCAAGAGACCCAGTACTTC. It is translated as CASSQGSGAIQETQYF.

The gene calls are TRBV10-3 and TRBJ1-1; tentative D call: TRBD1 (5 bases). This CDR3 is 13 amino acids long. V lost 4 bases and J lost 3, with 9 bases in between. In germline, CDR1 is ENHRY, CDR2 SYGVKD. This CDR3 reads CAISVDSDTEAFF. For the CDR3, the DNA is TGTGCCATCAGTGTCGACAGTGACACTGAAGCTTTCTTT.

The CDR3 spells CARPKETQYF. CDR3 sequence (DNA): TGTGCCAGGCCTAAAGAGACCCAGTACTTC. The rearrangement links TRBV25-1 to TRBJ2-5; D unresolved. The CDR3 sequence is 10 residues long. Germline loops: CDR1 MGHDK, CDR2 SYGVNS. V lost 9 bases to trimming and J lost 3 bases, with 5 bases between them. The variable domain in full, with the rest retrieved from reference TRBV25-1 and TRBJ2-5, is EADIYQTPRYLVIGTGKKITLECSQTMGHDKMYWYQQDPGMELHLIHYSYGVNSTEKGDLSSESTVSRIRTEHFPLTLESARPSHTSQYLCARPKETQYFGPGTRLLVL.

The CDR3 here is CASSTGGQQETQYF. The CDR3 DNA follows: TGTGCCAGCAGCACGGGGGGGCAACAAGAGACCCAGTACTTC. The chain couples TRBV9 to TRBJ2-5, with TRBD2 identical over 8 bases. The CDR3 has 14 residues. CDR1 and CDR2 (germline): SGDLS, YYNGEE. Trimming at V came to 4 bases and at J to 2 bases, leaving 4 bases not matched to a gene.

J is TRBJ2-1 and V is TRBV28; D gene unclear. V was cut by 8 bases and J by 6 bases, with 11 bases left in between. The CDR3 sequence is 12 residues long. Germline V CDR1 and CDR2: MDHEN, SYDVKM. CDR3 DNA sequence: TGTGCCAGCCGGGTTTTTAGCAATGAGCAGTTCTTC. The encoded protein is CASRVFSNEQFF. The variable domain in full, with the rest retrieved from reference TRBV28 and TRBJ2-1, is DVKVTQSSRYLVKRTGEKVFLECVQDMDHENMFWYRQDPGLGLRLIYFSYDVKMKEKGDIPEGYSVSREKKERFSLILESASTNQTSMYLCASRVFSNEQFFGPGTRLTVL.

The gene calls are TRBV9 and TRBJ2-1; D perhaps matches TRBD2 (6 bases). CDR1 and CDR2 (germline): SGDLS, YYNGEE. Trimming left V 2 bases short and J 7 bases short, with 16 bases between. CDR3 length: 15 amino acids. The CDR3 DNA reads as TGTGCCAGCAGCGTCATCGGGACTCCCCTAAATGAGCAGTTCTTC. This gives the protein CASSVIGTPLNEQFF.

The rearrangement links TRBV5-1 to TRBJ2-3; TRBD1 might be the D (5 bases). Germline V CDR1 and CDR2: SGHRS, YFSETQ. V shed 3 bases and J shed 2 bases, with 13 bases lying between them. This CDR3 comprises 15 residues. As DNA, the CDR3 is TGCGCCAGCAGCTGGGGCGCAGTGGACACAGATACGCAGTATTTT. Its translation is CASSWGAVDTDTQYF.

This chain uses TRBV5-8 with TRBJ2-7; 11 nucleotides match TRBD2. This CDR3 is built from 17 residues. J lost 3 bases, V lost 4 bases, and 12 bases had no gene match. The germline V gene encodes CDR1 SGHTS and CDR2 YDEGEE. The CDR3 bases are TGTGCCAGCAGCCCACGGGATAGCGGGAGGGCCGTCTACGAGCAGTACTTC. Encoded protein: CASSPRDSGRAVYEQYF.

This chain connects TRBV28 to TRBJ1-5; TRBD1 matches 8 bases. CDR3 size: 17 residues. Germline loops: CDR1 MDHEN, CDR2 SYDVKM. The V and J ends lost 6 bases and 0 bases, in that order; junction bases with no gene match: 10. The CDR3 protein is CASRPNRGIGSNQPQHF. CDR3 bases: TGTGCCAGCAGGCCTAACAGGGGGATTGGTAGCAATCAGCCCCAGCATTTT.

J is TRBJ1-2 and V is TRBV7-8; D is unclear. V lost 7 bases and J lost 8, with 11 bases in between. Germline CDR1 SGHVS, CDR2 FQNEAQ. The CDR3 covers 11 residues. CDR3 DNA sequence: TGTGCCAGCAACCAAGGGAGGGGCTACACCTTC. Encoded protein: CASNQGRGYTF. Together with reference TRBV7-8 and TRBJ1-2, the CDR3 gives the full variable domain: GAGVSQSPRYKVAKRGQDVALRCDPISGHVSLFWYQQALGQGPEFLTYFQNEAQLDKSGLPSDRFFAERPEGSVSTLKIQRTQQEDSAVYLCASNQGRGYTFGSGTRLTVV.

The CDR3 sequence: CASSYTGTVVPGELFF. The CDR3 DNA is TGTGCCAGCAGCTATACCGGGACAGTGGTTCCCGGGGAGCTGTTTTTT. The rearrangement joins TRBV7-9 to TRBJ2-2, with 7 bases identical to TRBD1. This CDR3 spans 16 amino acids. Germline CDR1 SEHNR, CDR2 FQNEAQ (reference sequence). Losses at the gene ends were 4 bases for V and 6 bases for J; bases not matched to a gene: 11. The variable domain in full, with the rest retrieved from reference TRBV7-9 and TRBJ2-2, is DTGVSQNPRHKITKRGQNVTFRCDPISEHNRLYWYRQTLGQGPEFLTYFQNEAQLEKSRLLSDRFSAERPKGSFSTLEIQRTEQGDSAMYLCASSYTGTVVPGELFFGEGSRLTVL.

This clone showed up just once. This rearrangement joins TRBV7-2 to TRBJ1-1, with D possibly TRBD1 on 5 matching bases. The germline gives CDR1 SGHTA, CDR2 FQGNSA. The CDR3 totals 13 residues. V was pared by 5 bases and J by 6 bases, with 13 bases between. The DNA of the CDR3 is TGTGCCAGCAGCGCCAGGGTTTCGGCTGAAGCTTTCTTT. Its translation is CASSARVSAEAFF.

The V and J genes are TRBV6-2 or TRBV6-3 and TRBJ2-7, with 8 bases that match TRBD1. CDR1 is MNHEY and CDR2 is SVGEGT in the germline V gene. The V and J ends lost 2 bases and 5 bases, in that order; junction bases with no gene match: 11. This CDR3 has 16 amino acids. This chain's CDR3 is CASSYVRRQGIHEQYF. The CDR3 DNA sequence: TGTGCCAGCAGTTACGTCCGCCGACAGGGGATCCACGAGCAGTACTTC.

This clone was recorded only once. The chain combines TRBV27 with TRBJ2-1; tentatively, D is TRBD1 (5 bases). V lost 6 bases and J lost 16, with 22 bases in between. Germline CDR1 reads MNHEY; CDR2 reads SMNVEV (reference sequence). The CDR3 loop spans 13 amino acids. The CDR3 here is CASSFSWGSWQFF. The CDR3, as DNA: TGTGCCAGCAGCTTTAGTTGGGGCAGTTGGCAATTCTTC.

This chain uses TRBV5-6 with TRBJ2-2, with D tentatively TRBD2 (5 bases). V lost 1 base and J 3 bases, leaving 16 bases between the germline ends. CDR1 SGHDT and CDR2 YYEEEE come from the germline V gene. This CDR3 is 17 amino acids long. CDR3 in DNA: TGTGCCAGCAGCTTGTCGGTCCTCGGGGTGGACACCGGGGAGCTGTTTTTT. Protein sequence: CASSLSVLGVDTGELFF. The whole variable domain, remainder taken from reference TRBV5-6 and TRBJ2-2, is DAGVTQSPTHLIKTRGQQVTLRCSPKSGHDTVSWYQQALGQGPQFIFQYYEEEERQRGNFPDRFSGHQFPNYSSELNVNALLLGDSALYLCASSLSVLGVDTGELFFGEGSRLTVL.